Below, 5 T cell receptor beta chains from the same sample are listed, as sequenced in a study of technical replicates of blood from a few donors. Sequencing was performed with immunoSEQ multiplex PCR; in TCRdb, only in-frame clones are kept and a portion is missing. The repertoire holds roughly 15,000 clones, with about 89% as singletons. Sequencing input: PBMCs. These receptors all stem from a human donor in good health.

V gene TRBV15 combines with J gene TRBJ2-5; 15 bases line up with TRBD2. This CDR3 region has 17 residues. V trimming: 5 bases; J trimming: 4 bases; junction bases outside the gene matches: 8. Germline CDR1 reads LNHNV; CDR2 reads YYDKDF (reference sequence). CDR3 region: CATSSPPGLAGGETQYF. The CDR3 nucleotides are TGTGCCACCAGCTCCCCGCCGGGACTAGCGGGAGGAGAGACCCAGTACTTC.

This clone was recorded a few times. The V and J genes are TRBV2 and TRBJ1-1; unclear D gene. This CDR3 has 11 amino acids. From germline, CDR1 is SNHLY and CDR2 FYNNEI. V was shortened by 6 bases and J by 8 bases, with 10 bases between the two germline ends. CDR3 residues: CASRRPGEAFF. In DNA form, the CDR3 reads TGTGCCAGCAGACGACCGGGGGAAGCTTTCTTT.

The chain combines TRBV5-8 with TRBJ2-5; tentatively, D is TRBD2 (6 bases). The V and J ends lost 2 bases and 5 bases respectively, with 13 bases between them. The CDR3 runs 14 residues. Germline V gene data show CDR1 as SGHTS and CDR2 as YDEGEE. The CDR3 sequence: CASSFWGGSETQYF. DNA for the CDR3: TGTGCCAGCAGCTTTTGGGGAGGTTCTGAGACCCAGTACTTC. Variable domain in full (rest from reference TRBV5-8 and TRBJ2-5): EAGVTQSPTHLIKTRGQQATLRCSPISGHTSVYWYQQALGLGLQFLLWYDEGEERNRGNFPPRFSGRQFPNYSSELNVNALELEDSALYLCASSFWGGSETQYFGPGTRLLVL.

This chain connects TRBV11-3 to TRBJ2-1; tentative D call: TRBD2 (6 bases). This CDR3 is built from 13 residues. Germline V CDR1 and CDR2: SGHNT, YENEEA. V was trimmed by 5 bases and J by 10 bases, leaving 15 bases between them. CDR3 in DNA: TGTGCCAGCAGCCCCATGACTAGTGGCGAGCAGTTCTTC. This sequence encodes CASSPMTSGEQFF.

CDR3 sequence (DNA): TGTGCCATCAGCAACAGGGCAGAGAATGAAAAACTGTTTTTT. This encodes CAISNRAENEKLFF. This chain uses TRBV10-3 with TRBJ1-4; D may be TRBD1 (6 bases). The germline gives CDR1 ENHRY, CDR2 SYGVKD. Trimming shortened V by 6 bases and J by 5 bases, and 13 bases separated the two germline ends. The CDR3 is 14 amino acids.